The T cell receptor (beta chain) under discussion was sequenced for a study of identical twins. This clonotype was recorded many times. As yet, its antigen is unknown. Study-level findings and limits: Twin pairs had excess sharing that was weaker in beta out-of-frame sequences.

Template switching introduced a universal primer site, and the cDNA bore unique molecular identifiers. TCRdb passed the 5' RACE reads through MiXCR, listing each CDR3 protein once. In the table there are roughly 1.6 million distinct CDR3 sequences, around 29% of which are singletons. After removal of 4 bases from V and 1 base from J, the junction contained 0 bases not matched to a gene. Germline-derived CDR1 and CDR2 are DFQATT and SNEGSKA (reference sequence). There are 13 residues in the CDR3. The V and J genes are TRBV20-1 and TRBJ1-4; TRBD1 matches 7 bases. The sequenced sample was cord blood. The clonotype comes from a newborn girl in good health. DNA of the CDR3: TGCAGTGCTACAGGGGGAACTAATGAAAAACTGTTTTTT. Protein sequence: CSATGGTNEKLFF.